The present T cell receptor beta chain was sequenced within a study of blood T cell repertoires in COVID-19. Turning to the study itself: Samples representing acute and convalescent COVID-19 were sourced from the United States, Italy and Spain. Sample material is recorded as cDNA or gDNA derived from T cells, B-cell-depleted T cells, or PBMCs.

Original analysis: How many nucleated cells were present was estimated from reference gene primer amplification. Measured with immunoSEQ multiplex PCR; TCRdb has only the in-frame clones, and not every one. That table is the source of V, J and clone size, and D and trimming were worked out from the DNA. The table includes about 230,000 clones, roughly 84% detected once. The CDR3 has 14 residues. Trimming shortened V by 5 bases and J by 9 bases, and 17 bases separated the two germline ends. Germline V CDR1 and CDR2: MDHEN, SYDVKM. This sequence joins TRBV28 and TRBJ1-5, with D possibly matching TRBD1 (6 bases). Sequenced: peripheral blood. This sequence originates from a man aged 50-59 years with active or convalescent COVID-19. The CDR3 DNA reads TGTGCCAGCAGTCTTCCCTCGACAGGCCCGCCCCAGCATTTT. It codes for CASSLPSTGPPQHF.